This T cell receptor (beta chain) comes out of a study of vaccination and CD4 T cells after COVID-19. The wider study: Controls used CEFX viral epitopes (positive), HIV-1 Nef peptides (negative), or no peptide.

The germline gives CDR1 SEHNR, CDR2 FQNEAQ (reference sequence). Deletions cut 5 bases from V and 0 bases from J, with 10 bases between. The CDR3 extends over 14 amino acids. This clonotype was seen a few times. Its antigen is currently unknown. Study results and caveats: It was found that, in convalescent patients, 304 of 307 vaccine-specific clones were spike mono-reactive.

The treatment denotes: roughly nine-day PBMC culture with coronavirus spike peptide pools or control peptides (ViraFEST assay). Sequenced with the Oncomine TCR Beta short-read assay was DNA taken from cultured CD4+ T cells. Investigators isolated genomic DNA from cultured CD4+ T cells. MiXCR was run by TCRdb on the PCR reads, yielding one entry per CDR3 protein. The repertoire has 20,000 to 25,000 distinct CDR3 sequences, about 51% of them found once; the top ten carry roughly 5.6%. This chain joins TRBV7-9 and TRBJ1-2; no clear D. The specimen sequenced was CD4+ T cells from blood, cultured in vitro. The clonotype comes from a human donor who had recovered from COVID-19. The CDR3 is CASSRRDPNYGYTF. CDR3 sequence (DNA): TGTGCCAGCAGCCGAAGGGATCCTAACTATGGCTACACCTTC.